These 6 T cell receptor beta chains came from one sample sequenced in a study of T cell repertoires in cytomegalovirus infection. TCRdb called the reads again in MiXCR, with one record for every CDR3 protein. Of just over 300,000 distinct CDR3 sequences in the sample, around a sixth are singletons; the top ten hold around 12%. Sequenced sample: PBMCs. Receptors originate from a human donor in good health (CMV status not recorded). Some clones in this sample may be carry-over from other donors' samples.

V and J are TRBV27 and TRBJ2-1; D call uncertain. The V gene lost 4 bases and the J gene lost 8 bases, with 15 bases spanning the gap. Germline loops: CDR1 MNHEY, CDR2 SMNVEV (reference sequence). This CDR3 has 14 amino acids. The CDR3 here is CASSSLSLSHEQFF. The CDR3 nucleotides are TGTGCCAGCAGTTCCCTCTCCCTTAGCCATGAGCAGTTCTTC.

This clonotype was picked up a small number of times. A read error may account for a junction end that differs from germline. The chain joins TRBV7-2 to TRBJ2-7, with no clear D. Germline CDR1 reads SGHTA; CDR2 reads FQGNSA. CDR3 length: 15 residues. The CDR3 loop is CASSVAGFRSYEQYF. The DNA for the CDR3 is TGTGCCAGCAGCGTAGCCGGGTTCCGGTCCTACGAGCAGTACTTC.

The chain combines TRBV24-1 with TRBJ2-5; 7 nucleotides match TRBD1. Germline-derived CDR1 and CDR2 are KGHDR and SFDVKD. V lost 10 bases to trimming and J lost 4 bases; unmatched junction nucleotides: 5. The length of the CDR3 is 12 residues. The CDR3 sequence is CATTGEGETQYF. The CDR3 coding sequence is TGTGCCACTACAGGGGAAGGAGAGACCCAGTACTTC.

V gene TRBV6-1 combines with J gene TRBJ1-5, with TRBD1 as a possible D gene (5 bases). Germline loops: CDR1 MNHNS, CDR2 SASEGT. CDR3 length: 15 amino acids. With 1 base removed from V and 6 bases from J, the gap between germline ends came to 13 bases. The CDR3 sequence is CASSEGAGRIQPQHF. For the CDR3, the DNA is TGTGCCAGCAGTGAAGGAGCAGGGAGGATTCAGCCCCAGCATTTT.

The rearrangement uses TRBV18 and TRBJ2-7; 8 bases line up with TRBD1. This CDR3 is 16 amino acids long. After removal of 2 bases from V and 2 bases from J, the junction contained 8 bases not matched to a gene. Germline CDR1 KGHSH, CDR2 LQKENI. In nucleotides, the CDR3 is TGTGCCAGCTCACCAGGCAGGGGGCTTAGGACCTACGAGCAGTACTTC. The encoded protein is CASSPGRGLRTYEQYF.

This clonotype has a handful of counts. The chain uses TRBV19 and TRBJ2-4; a weak D match, TRBD2 (6 bases). Deletions cut 10 bases from V and 8 bases from J, with 24 bases between. The germline CDR1 and CDR2 sequences are LNHDA and SQIVND (reference sequence). The CDR3 totals 15 residues. In DNA form, the CDR3 reads TGTGCCACTCAAGTCTATTACGGTGGAGGGGACATTCAGTACTTC. Translated: CATQVYYGGGDIQYF.